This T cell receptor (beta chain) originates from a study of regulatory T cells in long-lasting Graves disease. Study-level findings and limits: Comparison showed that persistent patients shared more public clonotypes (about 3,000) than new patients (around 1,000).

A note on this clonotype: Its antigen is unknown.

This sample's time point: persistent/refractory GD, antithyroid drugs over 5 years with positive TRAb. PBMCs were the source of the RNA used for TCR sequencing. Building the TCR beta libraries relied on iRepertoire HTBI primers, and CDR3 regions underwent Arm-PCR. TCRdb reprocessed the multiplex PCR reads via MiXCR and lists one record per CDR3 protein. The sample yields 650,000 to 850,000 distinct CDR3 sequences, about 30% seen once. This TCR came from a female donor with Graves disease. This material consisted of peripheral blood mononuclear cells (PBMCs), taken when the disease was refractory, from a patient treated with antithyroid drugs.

This chain's CDR3 is CASMTALRNTEAFF. The CDR3 DNA is TGTGCCAGCATGACAGCCTTAAGGAACACTGAAGCTTTCTTT. The gene calls are TRBV18 and TRBJ1-1; maybe TRBD1 (5 bases). V lost 8 bases to trimming and J lost 1 base, with 14 bases between them. Germline CDR1 and CDR2: KGHSH and LQKENI. The CDR3 runs to 14 residues. The full variable domain, in which reference TRBV18 and TRBJ1-1 provide the parts outside the CDR3, is NAGVMQNPRHLVRRRGQEARLRCSPMKGHSHVYWYRQLPEEGLKFMVYLQKENIIDESGMPKERFSAEFPKEGPSILRIQQVVRGDSAAYFCASMTALRNTEAFFGQGTRLTVV.